Listed here is a single T cell receptor beta chain. Its antigen is still unknown. This sample is part of a study of cytomegalovirus exposure and HLA in healthy donors. Study overall: An earlier analysis found 117 million unique TCR beta sequences from 150 million to 200 million T cells. Study-wide results and caveats: Reported results showed that the classifier diagnosed cytomegalovirus status with high specificity and sensitivity. TCR beta chains numbering 164 were designated cytomegalovirus-associated. The CMV antigen specificity of a few CMV-associated chains was confirmed through in vitro analysis.

With 60 Vbeta and 13 Jbeta primers, the PCR was carried out. The repertoire was sequenced with immunoSEQ multiplex PCR; TCRdb's copy has only in-frame clones and lacks some. The table gives 190,000 or so clones; the top ten clones make up almost 0.75% of it. Unmatched junction bases numbered 2, after V lost 3 bases and J lost 5 bases. CDR1 and CDR2 from the germline V gene are SGHTA and FQGNSA. This CDR3 spans 13 amino acids. The TCR originated in a boy younger than 18 in good health and CMV-seronegative. The sequencing input was PBMCs. The V call is TRBV7-2, the J call TRBJ2-5; TRBD2 matches at 8 bases. The chain's CDR3 is CASSLTGGETQYF. The CDR3 DNA is TGTGCCAGCAGCTTGACGGGGGGGGAGACCCAGTACTTC.